This T cell receptor beta chain was documented in a study of shared clonotypes between healthy human individuals. General study results and limits: The rarefaction results pointed to incomplete sorted-subset sequencing despite large depth.

Produced via immunoSEQ multiplex PCR; TCRdb's table is partial and in-frame only. Among about 2 million clones listed, approximately 94% were seen once. This clone was recorded once. The target antigen is unknown. Naivety among CD8 cells was defined by CD45RO negativity and positive CCR7 selection, thereby excluding terminally differentiated effector memory CD45RA+ cells. CDR1 PRHDT and CDR2 FYEKMQ come from the germline V gene (reference sequence). The CDR3 length is 17 residues. V was cut by 0 bases and J by 6 bases, with 18 bases left in between. The clonotype comes from a man between 18 and 35 years old in good health. Source material: naive CD8+ T cells sorted from blood. This chain uses TRBV13 with TRBJ2-1, with D maybe TRBD2 (7 bases). DNA of the CDR3: TGTGCCAGCAGCTTAGGCCCTGGGGCGGGGGCCACCAATGAGCAGTTCTTC. Residues: CASSLGPGAGATNEQFF.